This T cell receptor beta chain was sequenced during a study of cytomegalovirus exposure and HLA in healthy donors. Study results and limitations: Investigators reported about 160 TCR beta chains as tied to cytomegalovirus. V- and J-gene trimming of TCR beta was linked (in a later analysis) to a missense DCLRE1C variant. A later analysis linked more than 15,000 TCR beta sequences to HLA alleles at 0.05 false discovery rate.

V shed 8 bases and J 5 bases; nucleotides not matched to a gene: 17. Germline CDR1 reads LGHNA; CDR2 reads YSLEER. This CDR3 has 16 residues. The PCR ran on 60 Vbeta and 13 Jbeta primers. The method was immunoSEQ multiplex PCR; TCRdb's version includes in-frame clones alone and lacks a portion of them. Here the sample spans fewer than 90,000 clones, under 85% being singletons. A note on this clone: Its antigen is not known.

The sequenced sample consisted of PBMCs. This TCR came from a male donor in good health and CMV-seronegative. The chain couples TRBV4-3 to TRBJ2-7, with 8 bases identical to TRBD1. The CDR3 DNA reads TGCGCCAGCCACTCAGCCCCTAGGACAGGGCTCAACGAGCAGTACTTC. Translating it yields CASHSAPRTGLNEQYF.